These T cell receptor beta chains were read from a single sample in a study of blood T cell repertoires in COVID-19. The method was immunoSEQ multiplex PCR; TCRdb's version includes in-frame clones alone and lacks a portion of them. Altogether 200,000 to 250,000 clones are present, 83% being singletons, with the ten largest covering 0.95% to 1.5%. Material for sequencing was peripheral blood. The receptors here all came from a woman aged 30 to 39 with COVID-19, enrolled during active disease. Each CDR3 is given with its conserved first and last residue. D genes are given only for firm matches. The size of a clone is reported for some rows only, either as once, few or many, or as a class for expanded clones.

D | size | J | V | CDR3 | DNA
TRBD1 | once | TRBJ1-1 | TRBV19 | CASIGRVSGGTEAFF | TGTGCCAGTATCGGCCGGGTTTCAGGGGGCACTGAAGCTTTCTTT
NA | NA | TRBJ2-1 | TRBV7-9 | CASSRRQAAGSDEQFF | TGTGCCAGCAGCAGGAGACAGGCGGCAGGGTCCGATGAGCAGTTCTTC
NA | NA | TRBJ1-2 | TRBV6-1 | CASSEVRGYGYTF | TGTGCCAGCAGTGAAGTTAGGGGGTACGGCTACACCTTC
TRBD1 | once | TRBJ1-5 | TRBV15 | CATSRDRGTGGNQPQHF | TGTGCCACCAGCAGAGATCGCGGGACAGGGGGCAATCAGCCCCAGCATTTT
NA | NA | TRBJ1-1 | TRBV25-1 | CASSDPLGANTEAFF | TGTGCCAGCAGTGATCCTCTTGGGGCGAACACTGAAGCTTTCTTT
NA | NA | TRBJ2-2 | TRBV6-6 | CASKWGVGTGELFF | TGTGCCAGCAAGTGGGGCGTGGGCACCGGGGAGCTGTTTTTT
NA | NA | TRBJ1-1 | TRBV4-3 | CASSQGGRREAFF | TGCGCCAGCAGCCAAGGGGGGCGGCGGGAAGCTTTCTTT
NA | NA | TRBJ1-1 | TRBV19 | CASSGQLNTEAFF | TGTGCCAGTAGTGGACAGCTTAACACTGAAGCTTTCTTT
TRBD2 | few | TRBJ2-7 | TRBV12-5 | CARLTGLASSYEQYF | TGTGCTAGGTTAACGGGACTAGCGAGCTCCTACGAGCAGTACTTC
TRBD2 | NA | TRBJ2-3 | TRBV19 | CASSSRWTSGSTDTQYF | TGTGCCAGTAGTAGCCGATGGACTAGCGGTAGCACAGATACGCAGTATTTT